This is a list of T cell receptor beta chains from one sample in a study of blood T cell repertoires in COVID-19. Sequenced by immunoSEQ multiplex PCR; TCRdb stores in-frame clones only, minus some. This sample has under 300,000 clones, with about 81% found just once. Sequenced input: peripheral blood. The receptors here all came from a human donor with COVID-19, enrolled during active disease. The donor label of this sample is uncertain. CDR3s include the opening cysteine and the closing phenylalanine or tryptophan. The order of the fields is J gene, D gene, clone size, V gene, CDR3 protein, CDR3 DNA. D genes are given only for firm matches. Clone size is stated in some rows and not others, as once, few, many or a class when expanded.

j_gene: TRBJ1-2; d_gene: NA; abundance: few; v_gene: TRBV29-1; CDR3aa: CSVGLRRGVDYGYTF; CDR3nt: TGCAGCGTTGGTCTTAGGAGGGGAGTCGATTATGGCTACACCTTC
j_gene: TRBJ1-1; d_gene: NA; abundance: once; v_gene: TRBV4-1; CDR3aa: CASSQGSLVNTEAFF; CDR3nt: TGCGCCAGCAGCCAAGGGTCCCTAGTGAACACTGAAGCTTTCTTT
j_gene: TRBJ1-1; d_gene: TRBD1; abundance: NA; v_gene: TRBV30; CDR3aa: CAWSGGDRDGTEAFF; CDR3nt: TGTGCCTGGAGTGGGGGAGACAGGGATGGCACTGAAGCTTTCTTT
j_gene: TRBJ1-1; d_gene: NA; abundance: NA; v_gene: TRBV6-5; CDR3aa: CASSYTRNTEAFF; CDR3nt: TGTGCCAGCAGTTATACGCGGAACACTGAAGCTTTCTTT
j_gene: TRBJ1-2; d_gene: TRBD1; abundance: few; v_gene: TRBV7-2; CDR3aa: CASSLEGALANYGYTF; CDR3nt: TGTGCCAGCAGCTTAGAGGGGGCCCTAGCTAACTATGGCTACACCTTC
j_gene: TRBJ1-2; d_gene: TRBD1; abundance: NA; v_gene: TRBV28; CDR3aa: CASSSTGNLYGYTF; CDR3nt: TGTGCCAGCAGTTCGACAGGGAACCTCTATGGCTACACCTTC
j_gene: TRBJ2-7; d_gene: TRBD1; abundance: NA; v_gene: TRBV9; CDR3aa: CASSVGQGAHSYEQYF; CDR3nt: TGTGCCAGCAGCGTGGGACAGGGGGCACATTCCTACGAGCAGTACTTC
j_gene: TRBJ1-6; d_gene: TRBD1; abundance: NA; v_gene: TRBV28; CDR3aa: CASTPDRDNSPLHF; CDR3nt: TGTGCCAGCACCCCCGACAGGGATAATTCACCCCTCCACTTT
j_gene: TRBJ2-1; d_gene: TRBD2; abundance: once; v_gene: TRBV19; CDR3aa: CASSEAGVSNEQFF; CDR3nt: TGTGCCAGTAGTGAAGCGGGAGTAAGCAATGAGCAGTTCTTC
j_gene: TRBJ1-5; d_gene: NA; abundance: NA; v_gene: TRBV20-1; CDR3aa: CSASEIDNQPQHF; CDR3nt: TGCAGTGCTAGTGAGATAGACAATCAGCCCCAGCATTTT
j_gene: TRBJ1-2; d_gene: NA; abundance: NA; v_gene: TRBV5-1; CDR3aa: CASSLVAGAGGYTF; CDR3nt: TGCGCCAGCAGCTTGGTGGCGGGGGCTGGCGGCTACACCTTC
j_gene: TRBJ2-3; d_gene: NA; abundance: NA; v_gene: TRBV5-1; CDR3aa: CASSSVTSRRGTDTQYF; CDR3nt: TGCGCCAGCAGCTCAGTAACCTCTAGGCGGGGCACAGATACGCAGTATTTT
j_gene: TRBJ2-5; d_gene: NA; abundance: NA; v_gene: TRBV11-2; CDR3aa: CASSGNGVPQETQYF; CDR3nt: TGTGCCAGCAGCGGGAACGGGGTCCCTCAAGAGACCCAGTACTTC
j_gene: TRBJ1-2; d_gene: TRBD1; abundance: many; v_gene: TRBV9; CDR3aa: CASRGQGEHYGYTF; CDR3nt: TGTGCCAGTAGGGGTCAGGGGGAACACTATGGCTACACCTTC
j_gene: TRBJ1-5; d_gene: NA; abundance: NA; v_gene: TRBV19; CDR3aa: CASSLGGGGNQPQHF; CDR3nt: TGTGCCAGTAGTCTGGGCGGGGGAGGGAATCAGCCCCAGCATTTT
j_gene: TRBJ2-7; d_gene: TRBD2; abundance: once; v_gene: TRBV6-1; CDR3aa: CASSPWTSGSRYF; CDR3nt: TGTGCCAGCAGTCCATGGACTAGCGGGAGTAGATACTTC
j_gene: TRBJ1-5; d_gene: NA; abundance: NA; v_gene: TRBV27; CDR3aa: CASRDGQLRDQPQHF; CDR3nt: TGTGCCAGCAGGGACGGCCAGCTGAGGGATCAGCCCCAGCATTTT
j_gene: TRBJ2-7; d_gene: NA; abundance: NA; v_gene: TRBV6-1; CDR3aa: CASSEDQTGLAEQYF; CDR3nt: TGTGCCAGCAGTGAAGACCAAACAGGGCTCGCCGAGCAGTACTTC
j_gene: TRBJ2-5; d_gene: TRBD2; abundance: NA; v_gene: TRBV28; CDR3aa: CASSPLGVAGSETQYF; CDR3nt: TGTGCCAGCAGTCCCCTCGGGGTAGCGGGATCAGAGACCCAGTACTTC
j_gene: TRBJ2-2; d_gene: TRBD1; abundance: NA; v_gene: TRBV5-4; CDR3aa: CASSWTGNTGELFF; CDR3nt: TGTGCCAGCAGCTGGACAGGGAACACCGGGGAGCTGTTTTTT
j_gene: TRBJ2-3; d_gene: TRBD2; abundance: NA; v_gene: TRBV28; CDR3aa: CASSLSGLAGGRKDTQYF; CDR3nt: TGTGCCAGCAGTCTCTCGGGACTAGCGGGAGGGAGGAAAGATACGCAGTATTTT
j_gene: TRBJ2-4; d_gene: TRBD1; abundance: NA; v_gene: TRBV14; CDR3aa: CASSQTTGIGNIQYF; CDR3nt: TGTGCCAGCAGCCAAACGACAGGGATTGGAAACATTCAGTACTTC
j_gene: TRBJ2-5; d_gene: TRBD1; abundance: NA; v_gene: TRBV29-1; CDR3aa: CSADGQAPRRETQYF; CDR3nt: TGCAGCGCCGACGGACAGGCCCCGCGGCGAGAGACCCAGTACTTC
j_gene: TRBJ2-2; d_gene: TRBD1; abundance: NA; v_gene: TRBV11-2; CDR3aa: CASTRTGGDTGELFF; CDR3nt: TGTGCCAGCACCCGGACAGGGGGCGACACCGGGGAGCTGTTTTTT
j_gene: TRBJ2-1; d_gene: TRBD2; abundance: NA; v_gene: TRBV6-5; CDR3aa: CASSRLANSYNEQFF; CDR3nt: TGTGCCAGCAGTCGACTAGCGAACTCCTACAATGAGCAGTTCTTC
j_gene: TRBJ1-4; d_gene: NA; abundance: NA; v_gene: TRBV2; CDR3aa: CASSENLGGRNEKLFF; CDR3nt: TGTGCCAGCAGTGAGAATTTGGGGGGTCGTAATGAAAAACTGTTTTTT
j_gene: TRBJ2-2; d_gene: TRBD1; abundance: NA; v_gene: TRBV5-1; CDR3aa: CASRYDERGQGFTGELFF; CDR3nt: TGCGCCAGCAGGTACGATGAAAGGGGACAGGGCTTCACCGGGGAGCTGTTTTTT
j_gene: TRBJ2-1; d_gene: TRBD2; abundance: few; v_gene: TRBV5-1; CDR3aa: CASSFASGSVGNEQFF; CDR3nt: TGCGCCAGCAGCTTCGCTAGCGGGAGTGTTGGCAATGAGCAGTTCTTC
j_gene: TRBJ1-3; d_gene: TRBD1; abundance: once; v_gene: TRBV5-4; CDR3aa: CASSWDSSGNTIYF; CDR3nt: TGTGCCAGCAGCTGGGACAGCTCTGGAAACACCATATATTTT
j_gene: TRBJ2-5; d_gene: TRBD2; abundance: once; v_gene: TRBV19; CDR3aa: CASSDSGAETQYF; CDR3nt: TGTGCCAGTAGTGATAGCGGGGCGGAGACCCAGTACTTC
j_gene: TRBJ2-1; d_gene: TRBD2; abundance: NA; v_gene: TRBV19; CDR3aa: CASSKRLAGGAGEQFF; CDR3nt: TGTGCCAGTAGTAAGAGACTAGCGGGAGGCGCGGGTGAGCAGTTCTTC
j_gene: TRBJ2-2; d_gene: TRBD2; abundance: NA; v_gene: TRBV5-1; CDR3aa: CASSLTSGTTGELFF; CDR3nt: TGCGCCAGCAGCTTAACTAGCGGGACCACCGGGGAGCTGTTTTTT
j_gene: TRBJ1-1; d_gene: NA; abundance: NA; v_gene: TRBV19; CDR3aa: CASSSLTGLNTEAFF; CDR3nt: TGTGCCAGTAGTAGTCTCACAGGCCTGAACACTGAAGCTTTCTTT